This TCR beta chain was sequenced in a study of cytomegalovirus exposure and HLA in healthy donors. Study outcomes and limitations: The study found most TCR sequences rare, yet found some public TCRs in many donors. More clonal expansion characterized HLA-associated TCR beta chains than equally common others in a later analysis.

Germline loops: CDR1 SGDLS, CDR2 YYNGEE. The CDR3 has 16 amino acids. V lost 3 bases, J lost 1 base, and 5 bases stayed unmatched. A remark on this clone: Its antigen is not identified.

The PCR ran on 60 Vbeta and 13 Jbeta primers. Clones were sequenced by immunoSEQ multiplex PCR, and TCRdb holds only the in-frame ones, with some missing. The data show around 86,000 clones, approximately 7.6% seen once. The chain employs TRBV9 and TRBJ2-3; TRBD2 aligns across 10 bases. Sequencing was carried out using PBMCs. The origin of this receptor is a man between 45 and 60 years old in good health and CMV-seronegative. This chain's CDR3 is CASSAPSGGGTDTQYF. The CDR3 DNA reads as TGTGCCAGCAGCGCGCCTAGCGGGGGAGGCACAGATACGCAGTATTTT.